A selection of T cell receptor beta chains follows, all from one sample in a study of siplizumab effects on memory and regulatory T cells. TCRdb's copy holds only in-frame clones and misses some; the assay was immunoSEQ multiplex PCR. The table lists 50,000 to 70,000 clones, roughly 96% of them singletons. The sequenced sample consisted of naive CD8+ T cells sorted from blood. The receptors come from a human donor in good health. CDR3s include the opening cysteine and the closing phenylalanine or tryptophan. The D gene is left open where the match is weak. Clone size is stated in some rows and not others, as once, few, many or a class when expanded.

TRBD2	TRBV5-6	.	TRBJ2-5	CASSVTSDPRTQYF	TGTGCCAGCAGCGTTACTAGCGACCCCAGGACCCAGTACTTC
TRBD2	TRBV14	.	TRBJ2-1	CASSLAGGRQFF	TGTGCCAGCAGCCTAGCGGGGGGGCGGCAGTTCTTC
.	TRBV19	.	TRBJ2-5	CASSMGEYQETQYF	TGTGCCAGTAGTATGGGAGAGTACCAAGAGACCCAGTACTTC
.	TRBV6-5	once	TRBJ2-2	CASSYSTGSGELFF	TGTGCCAGCAGTTACTCGACCGGGTCCGGGGAGCTGTTTTTT
TRBD1	TRBV4-1	once	TRBJ2-3	CASSHSDQGDTQYF	TGCGCCAGCAGCCATTCTGACCAGGGGGACACGCAGTATTTT
.	TRBV7-2	.	TRBJ2-2	CASSHIEGRELFF	TGTGCCAGCAGCCATATCGAGGGCAGGGAGCTGTTTTTT
.	TRBV4-2	.	TRBJ2-1	CASSQEVPFNEQFF	TGTGCCAGCAGCCAGGAGGTACCTTTCAATGAGCAGTTCTTC
TRBD1	TRBV7-6	.	TRBJ1-1	CASSLNRGRNTEAFF	TGTGCCAGCAGCTTAAACAGGGGGCGGAATACTGAAGCTTTCTTT
TRBD1	TRBV11-2	once	TRBJ1-1	CASSLPPGQRVSEAFF	TGTGCCAGCAGCCTCCCTCCGGGACAGAGGGTCTCTGAAGCTTTCTTT
.	TRBV7-9	few	TRBJ1-1	CASSPLGGNTEAFF	TGTGCCAGCAGCCCCCTTGGGGGGAACACTGAAGCTTTCTTT
TRBD2	TRBV5-6	.	TRBJ2-3	CASSLDLAGGLWSTDTQYF	TGTGCCAGCAGCTTGGACCTAGCGGGGGGCCTGTGGAGCACAGATACGCAGTATTTT